The 15 T cell receptor beta chains below all came from one sample that was sequenced in a study of CD8+CD57+ T cells in acquired aplastic anemia. Genomic DNA, the template, was used for profiling of the TCR beta VDJ and CDR3. Each CDR3 protein is one row after TCRdb ran MiXCR on the reads. The data hold around 200,000 distinct CDR3 sequences, with 61% observed a single time. Specimen: sorted CD4+, CD8+, or CD8+CD57+ T cells (not recorded which) from PBMCs. These receptors were collected from a human donor in good health.

The V gene is TRBV7-2, the J gene TRBJ2-3; D is ambiguous. This CDR3 is 13 amino acids long. Trimming removed 3 bases from V and 4 bases from J, with 8 bases in between. Germline loops: CDR1 SGHTA, CDR2 FQGNSA. The CDR3 DNA reads TGTGCCAGCAGCTTCGCCGGTGCAGATACGCAGTATTTT. Amino acid sequence: CASSFAGADTQYF.

With regard to this clonotype: A read error may be the cause here, since a much bigger clone is one base away. The rearrangement links TRBV28 to TRBJ1-3; no definite D call. The CDR3 has 14 residues. Germline loops: CDR1 MDHEN, CDR2 SYDVKM. V lost 5 bases and J lost 0, with 8 bases in between. DNA for the CDR3: TGTGCCAGCAGTCCCCAGCTCTCTGGAAACACCATATATTTT. It translates to CASSPQLSGNTIYF.

The V gene is TRBV2, the J gene TRBJ2-7, with D unresolved. The germline CDR1 and CDR2 sequences are SNHLY and FYNNEI. CDR3 length equals 12 residues. The ends were cut back, 4 bases at V and 3 bases at J, with 7 bases in the middle. The CDR3 bases are TGTGCCAGCAGTGTTTCGGTCTACGAGCAGTACTTC. Encoded protein: CASSVSVYEQYF.

The chain recombines TRBV7-9 with TRBJ1-2, with D tentatively TRBD1 (6 bases). CDR3 length equals 13 residues. Germline CDR1 and CDR2: SEHNR and FQNEAQ (reference sequence). Trimming removed 5 bases from V and 8 bases from J, with 15 bases in between. The CDR3 loop reads CASSVRTESGYTF. CDR3 nucleotides: TGTGCCAGCAGCGTTCGGACAGAATCGGGCTACACCTTC.

The chain combines TRBV29-1 with TRBJ2-6, with a tentative D call TRBD2 (6 bases). This CDR3 contains 13 residues. The germline gives CDR1 SQVTM, CDR2 ANQGSEA. V lost 5 bases, J lost 2 bases, and 7 bases lay in between. CDR3 nucleotide sequence: TGCAGCGTTAGGGAGGCTGGGGCCAACGTCCTGACTTTC. Translation gives CSVREAGANVLTF.

This clonotype was seen many times. The chain employs TRBV12-3 or TRBV12-4 and TRBJ2-6; 11 bases agree with TRBD1. The CDR3 runs to 18 residues. V was clipped by 3 bases and J by 3 bases; unmatched bases: 7. In DNA, the CDR3 is TGTGCCAGCAGTTTCGGGACAGGGGGTTCGTTTGGGGCCAACGTCCTGACTTTC. It encodes CASSFGTGGSFGANVLTF.

The gene calls are TRBV15 and TRBJ2-5; D is unclear. Germline loops: CDR1 LNHNV, CDR2 YYDKDF (reference sequence). The length of the CDR3 is 11 residues. V shed 2 bases and J shed 5 bases, with 3 bases lying between them. The CDR3 region is CATSRTETQYF. CDR3 sequence (DNA): TGTGCCACCAGCAGAACGGAGACCCAGTACTTC.

This clonotype was recorded a few times. One end of the junction fails to match germline, which may point to a read error. The rearrangement uses TRBV14 and TRBJ1-5; 10 bases line up with TRBD1. From germline, CDR1 is SGHDN and CDR2 FVKESK. This CDR3 spans 17 amino acids. The CDR3 DNA is TGCGCCAGCAGTGCGTCGGGACAGGGGCTTAGCAATCAGCCCCAGCATTTT. It codes for CASSASGQGLSNQPQHF.

This clonotype was seen at least ten times. The chain is built from TRBV9 and TRBJ2-7; D unclear. Germline V gene sequence: CDR1 SGDLS, CDR2 YYNGEE. V lost 0 bases and J lost 2, with 12 bases in between. The CDR3 length is 15 residues. CDR3 protein: CASSVGGVGAYEQYF. CDR3 nucleotides: TGTGCCAGCAGCGTAGGTGGGGTTGGGGCCTACGAGCAGTACTTC.

The chain couples TRBV24-1 to TRBJ2-1; 7 bases are shared with TRBD1. This CDR3 has 17 amino acids. V shed 1 base and J 9 bases; nucleotides not matched to a gene: 14. From germline, CDR1 is KGHDR and CDR2 SFDVKD. DNA for the CDR3: TGTGCCACCAGTGATTTACCCGCTGGGACAGAGGTGTTTGAGCAGTTCTTC. The encoded protein is CATSDLPAGTEVFEQFF.

This clonotype was counted only a few times. The V call is TRBV7-6, the J call TRBJ1-6, with no clear D. This CDR3 is built from 14 residues. Deletions cut 2 bases from V and 6 bases from J, with 8 bases between. Germline-derived CDR1 and CDR2 are SGHVS and FNYEAQ. The CDR3 DNA reads TGTGCCAGCAGCTTACAGGATTCTAATTCACCCCTCCACTTT. Its protein is CASSLQDSNSPLHF. Full variable domain (missing parts from reference TRBV7-6 and TRBJ1-6): GAGVSQSPRYKVTKRGQDVALRCDPISGHVSLYWYRQALGQGPEFLTYFNYEAQQDKSGLPNDRFSAERPEGSISTLTIQRTEQRDSAMYRCASSLQDSNSPLHFGNGTRLTVT.

The V and J genes are TRBV7-9 and TRBJ2-2; no reliable D call. The CDR3 consists of 15 residues. Trimming stripped 8 bases from V and 3 bases from J, with 16 bases between. Germline CDR1 reads SEHNR; CDR2 reads FQNEAQ (reference sequence). The CDR3 DNA reads as TGTGCCAGCTCTAACCCTAGGCTGGACACCGGGGAGCTGTTTTTT. Its protein is CASSNPRLDTGELFF.

The rearrangement links TRBV5-4 to TRBJ2-3; D might be TRBD2 (5 bases). The ends were cut back, 4 bases at V and 2 bases at J, with 11 bases in the middle. CDR3 length: 14 amino acids. The germline V gene has CDR1 SGHNT and CDR2 YYREEE (reference sequence). The CDR3 bases are TGTGCCAGCAGCGTTTGGGAGAACACAGATACGCAGTATTTT. It encodes CASSVWENTDTQYF.

V gene TRBV9 combines with J gene TRBJ2-7, with 7 bases matching TRBD1. The CDR3 has 14 amino acids. V shed 0 bases, J shed 3 bases, and the junction held 3 bases outside the gene matches. Per germline, CDR1 SGDLS and CDR2 YYNGEE. The CDR3 DNA sequence: TGTGCCAGCAGCGTAGGGGACAGCGTCTACGAGCAGTACTTC. Amino acid sequence: CASSVGDSVYEQYF.

This clonotype occurred many times. This chain joins TRBV24-1 and TRBJ2-5; 8 bases fit TRBD1. With V trimmed by 9 bases and J by 0 bases, 8 bases remained unmatched. Germline assignment: CDR1 KGHDR and CDR2 SFDVKD. The CDR3 has 15 residues. The CDR3: CATLKQGEHQETQYF. CDR3 bases: TGTGCCACCTTAAAACAGGGGGAACACCAAGAGACCCAGTACTTC.